The rows below give T cell receptor beta chains drawn from one sample of a study of T cell changes during pregnancy in multiple sclerosis. The protocol was immunoSEQ multiplex PCR, while the TCRdb copy is restricted to in-frame clones and leaves out a portion. The sample consists of 45,000 to 70,000 clones, 80% to 95% of them appearing once. The material sequenced was CD4+ T cells from peripheral blood mononuclear cells, taken after pregnancy. The receptors come from a female donor with multiple sclerosis, enrolled in a pregnancy study. Both conserved end residues are part of each CDR3. Each record gives: J gene, clone size, D gene, V gene, CDR3 DNA, CDR3 protein. The D gene is left open where the match is weak. Clone sizes are given selectively: once, few, many, or a class where the clone is expanded.

j_gene: TRBJ2-7; abundance: NA; d_gene: TRBD1; v_gene: TRBV6-5; CDR3nt: TGTGCCAGCAGTGAACAGGGGTACGAGCAGTACTTC; CDR3aa: CASSEQGYEQYF
j_gene: TRBJ1-2; abundance: NA; d_gene: NA; v_gene: TRBV18; CDR3nt: TGTGCCACCTCGGGTGGGGCCCAGTATGGCTACACCTTC; CDR3aa: CATSGGAQYGYTF
j_gene: TRBJ2-4; abundance: NA; d_gene: NA; v_gene: TRBV19; CDR3nt: TGTGCCAGCGCCGCTCCAGGTGCCAAAAACATTCAGTACTTC; CDR3aa: CASAAPGAKNIQYF
j_gene: TRBJ1-2; abundance: NA; d_gene: NA; v_gene: TRBV4-3; CDR3nt: TGCGCCAGCAGCCAAGACCCCCGGGGGGACTATGGCTACACCTTC; CDR3aa: CASSQDPRGDYGYTF
j_gene: TRBJ2-3; abundance: NA; d_gene: TRBD2; v_gene: TRBV5-4; CDR3nt: TGTGCCAGCAGCGAGCCAGGGCGGGGGTGGGATACGCAGTATTTT; CDR3aa: CASSEPGRGWDTQYF
j_gene: TRBJ2-3; abundance: NA; d_gene: TRBD2; v_gene: TRBV5-1; CDR3nt: TGCGCCAGCTGGACTAGCGGGGCGAGAACGGATACGCAGTATTTT; CDR3aa: CASWTSGARTDTQYF
j_gene: TRBJ1-4; abundance: NA; d_gene: TRBD1; v_gene: TRBV15; CDR3nt: TGTGCCACCAGCAGAGATCGGACAGGGGCTGAAAAACTGTTTTTT; CDR3aa: CATSRDRTGAEKLFF
j_gene: TRBJ1-2; abundance: NA; d_gene: NA; v_gene: TRBV7-9; CDR3nt: TGTGCCAGCAGCTTCGGGAGAGCTAACTATGGCTACACCTTC; CDR3aa: CASSFGRANYGYTF
j_gene: TRBJ2-3; abundance: NA; d_gene: NA; v_gene: TRBV6-5; CDR3nt: TGTGCCAGCAGTCTAACCGAGGAAGATACGCAGTATTTT; CDR3aa: CASSLTEEDTQYF
j_gene: TRBJ2-5; abundance: NA; d_gene: NA; v_gene: TRBV5-6; CDR3nt: TGTGCCAGCAGCTTGGCCGGGGAGACCCAGTACTTC; CDR3aa: CASSLAGETQYF
j_gene: TRBJ1-3; abundance: NA; d_gene: NA; v_gene: TRBV6-5; CDR3nt: TGTGCCAGCAGTGGGCATGGGCGCTCTGGAAACACCATATATTTT; CDR3aa: CASSGHGRSGNTIYF
j_gene: TRBJ1-1; abundance: NA; d_gene: NA; v_gene: TRBV6-6; CDR3nt: TGTGCCAGCAGTTACTCGCAGGTAAACACTGAAGCTTTCTTT; CDR3aa: CASSYSQVNTEAFF
j_gene: TRBJ2-1; abundance: NA; d_gene: TRBD2; v_gene: TRBV14; CDR3nt: TGTGCCAGCAGCCAAGCCCTAGCGGGGGTTGAGCAGTTCTTC; CDR3aa: CASSQALAGVEQFF
j_gene: TRBJ2-3; abundance: few; d_gene: NA; v_gene: TRBV4-2; CDR3nt: TGTGCCAGCAGTGGCCGGGAACAAAGTAGCACAGATACGCAGTATTTT; CDR3aa: CASSGREQSSTDTQYF
j_gene: TRBJ1-1; abundance: NA; d_gene: TRBD1; v_gene: TRBV5-1; CDR3nt: TGCGCCAGCAGCTTACGACAGGGGGCTGAAGCTTTCTTT; CDR3aa: CASSLRQGAEAFF
j_gene: TRBJ1-2; abundance: NA; d_gene: NA; v_gene: TRBV7-3; CDR3nt: TGTGCCAGCAGCTTACTCGGACACTCGGGCGGCTACACCTTC; CDR3aa: CASSLLGHSGGYTF
j_gene: TRBJ1-1; abundance: NA; d_gene: NA; v_gene: TRBV7-6; CDR3nt: TGTGCCAGCAGCCAACAGGGCGCTGAAGCTTTCTTT; CDR3aa: CASSQQGAEAFF
j_gene: TRBJ1-1; abundance: NA; d_gene: TRBD1; v_gene: TRBV20-1; CDR3nt: TGCAGTGCTTACAGGGGCGCTGAAGCTTTCTTT; CDR3aa: CSAYRGAEAFF
j_gene: TRBJ1-1; abundance: NA; d_gene: NA; v_gene: TRBV6-5; CDR3nt: TGTGCCAGCAGTTATCCGACGGGTGAAGCTTTCTTT; CDR3aa: CASSYPTGEAFF
j_gene: TRBJ2-7; abundance: NA; d_gene: NA; v_gene: TRBV30; CDR3nt: TGTGCCTGGGGGTCCGGGACACCTCCTTCCGCGCAGTACTTC; CDR3aa: CAWGSGTPPSAQYF
j_gene: TRBJ1-1; abundance: NA; d_gene: NA; v_gene: TRBV29-1; CDR3nt: TGTCTGACTTTTGCTGGGACTGAAGCTTTCTTT; CDR3aa: CLTFAGTEAFF
j_gene: TRBJ1-2; abundance: NA; d_gene: TRBD1; v_gene: TRBV7-2; CDR3nt: TGTGCCAGCAGCCCCTCCCGGGACAGATTAAACTATGGCTACACCTTC; CDR3aa: CASSPSRDRLNYGYTF
j_gene: TRBJ2-3; abundance: NA; d_gene: NA; v_gene: TRBV11-1; CDR3nt: TGTGCCAGCAGCTTAGGGGGCCGGACAGATACGCAGTATTTT; CDR3aa: CASSLGGRTDTQYF
j_gene: TRBJ2-2; abundance: NA; d_gene: NA; v_gene: TRBV5-4; CDR3nt: TGTGCCAGCAGCCCGGTCGGACACCCCACCGGGGAGCTGTTTTTT; CDR3aa: CASSPVGHPTGELFF
j_gene: TRBJ1-2; abundance: few; d_gene: TRBD1; v_gene: TRBV5-6; CDR3nt: TGTGCCAGCAGCTCGCCCGACAGGGAAGGCTACACCTTC; CDR3aa: CASSSPDREGYTF
j_gene: TRBJ1-3; abundance: NA; d_gene: NA; v_gene: TRBV9; CDR3nt: TGTGCCAGCAGCGTCTCAGGGGCAGCTGGAAACACCATATATTTT; CDR3aa: CASSVSGAAGNTIYF
j_gene: TRBJ2-1; abundance: NA; d_gene: TRBD2; v_gene: TRBV7-8; CDR3nt: TGTGCCAGCAGCTTTAGCGGGGGCGAGCAGTTCTTC; CDR3aa: CASSFSGGEQFF
j_gene: TRBJ2-3; abundance: NA; d_gene: TRBD2; v_gene: TRBV19; CDR3nt: TGTGCCAGTAGCCGACTAGCGGGGGACACAGATACGCAGTATTTT; CDR3aa: CASSRLAGDTDTQYF
j_gene: TRBJ1-3; abundance: few; d_gene: NA; v_gene: TRBV21-1; CDR3nt: TGTGCCAGCAGCAAAGGAGGCGTAGGGAGAGACACCATATATTTT; CDR3aa: CASSKGGVGRDTIYF
j_gene: TRBJ1-1; abundance: NA; d_gene: NA; v_gene: TRBV10-3; CDR3nt: TGTGCCATCAGTGATTCCTTTACTGAAGCTTTCTTT; CDR3aa: CAISDSFTEAFF
j_gene: TRBJ1-2; abundance: NA; d_gene: NA; v_gene: TRBV19; CDR3nt: TGTGCCAGTAGCCGACAGGCCGAAGCTAACTATGGCTACACCTTC; CDR3aa: CASSRQAEANYGYTF
j_gene: TRBJ1-2; abundance: NA; d_gene: TRBD1; v_gene: TRBV7-2; CDR3nt: TGTGCCAGCAGCCCCCGACAGCGCAGGGGGAACTATGGCTACACCTTC; CDR3aa: CASSPRQRRGNYGYTF
j_gene: TRBJ2-2; abundance: NA; d_gene: NA; v_gene: TRBV19; CDR3nt: TGTGCCAGTAGACCGGGACTGAACACCGGGGAGCTGTTTTTT; CDR3aa: CASRPGLNTGELFF
j_gene: TRBJ2-1; abundance: NA; d_gene: TRBD2; v_gene: TRBV6-6; CDR3nt: TGTGCCAGCAGTCGACTAGCGGGGGACGACAATGAGCAGTTCTTC; CDR3aa: CASSRLAGDDNEQFF
j_gene: TRBJ1-3; abundance: NA; d_gene: TRBD1; v_gene: TRBV9; CDR3nt: TGTGCCAGCAGCCCCCGAGGACAGGAAGCTGGAAACACCATATATTTT; CDR3aa: CASSPRGQEAGNTIYF
j_gene: TRBJ2-3; abundance: NA; d_gene: NA; v_gene: TRBV19; CDR3nt: TGTGCCAGTGGATTCTCCACAGGGACGGATACGCAGTATTTT; CDR3aa: CASGFSTGTDTQYF
j_gene: TRBJ1-4; abundance: once; d_gene: NA; v_gene: TRBV18; CDR3nt: TGTGCCAGCTCACCTTCCCGGGGATCGCGGGGAACTAATGAAAAACTGTTTTTT; CDR3aa: CASSPSRGSRGTNEKLFF
j_gene: TRBJ2-2; abundance: NA; d_gene: NA; v_gene: TRBV7-3; CDR3nt: TGTGCCAGCAGCCAACGTTACAAGAACACCGGGGAGCTGTTTTTT; CDR3aa: CASSQRYKNTGELFF
j_gene: TRBJ1-2; abundance: NA; d_gene: NA; v_gene: TRBV30; CDR3nt: TGTGCCTCGCGCCTAGGGGCCCCCTATGGCTACACCTTC; CDR3aa: CASRLGAPYGYTF
j_gene: TRBJ2-5; abundance: NA; d_gene: TRBD2; v_gene: TRBV11-3; CDR3nt: TGTGCCAGCAGCTTGGGACTAGCGGGGGGAACTCAAGAGACCCAGTACTTC; CDR3aa: CASSLGLAGGTQETQYF
j_gene: TRBJ2-3; abundance: NA; d_gene: TRBD2; v_gene: TRBV6-6; CDR3nt: TGTGCCAGCAGTTACGGGACCCGGGGGGCAGATACGCAGTATTTT; CDR3aa: CASSYGTRGADTQYF
j_gene: TRBJ2-5; abundance: NA; d_gene: NA; v_gene: TRBV11-2; CDR3nt: TGTGCCAGCAGCGGCCACCGGGACCTCAGCGGGCAGTACTTC; CDR3aa: CASSGHRDLSGQYF
j_gene: TRBJ1-4; abundance: NA; d_gene: NA; v_gene: TRBV10-3; CDR3nt: TGTGCCATCAGGGGAACAGGGAGTGAAAAACTGTTTTTT; CDR3aa: CAIRGTGSEKLFF
j_gene: TRBJ2-5; abundance: NA; d_gene: NA; v_gene: TRBV6-5; CDR3nt: TGTGCCACCAGGGCAGGGGAGACCCAGTACTTC; CDR3aa: CATRAGETQYF
j_gene: TRBJ2-7; abundance: NA; d_gene: NA; v_gene: TRBV6-4; CDR3nt: TGTGCCAGCAGTGACCCGACCCTCCCATGGCGGGGAAACTACGAGCAGTACTTC; CDR3aa: CASSDPTLPWRGNYEQYF
j_gene: TRBJ2-2; abundance: NA; d_gene: NA; v_gene: TRBV19; CDR3nt: TGTGCCAGTAGTAATCAGGGTTCCGGGGAGCTGTTTTTT; CDR3aa: CASSNQGSGELFF
j_gene: TRBJ1-4; abundance: NA; d_gene: NA; v_gene: TRBV19; CDR3nt: TGTGCCAGTAGTACCGACAGGAACCTTAATGAAAAACTGTTTTTT; CDR3aa: CASSTDRNLNEKLFF
j_gene: TRBJ1-1; abundance: NA; d_gene: NA; v_gene: TRBV4-3; CDR3nt: TGCGCCAGCAGCCAAGGTGCGGTAGGGGACACTGAAGCTTTCTTT; CDR3aa: CASSQGAVGDTEAFF
j_gene: TRBJ2-2; abundance: once; d_gene: NA; v_gene: TRBV2; CDR3nt: TGTGCCAGCAGTGAGTCCAGGCGGAACACCGGGGAGCTGTTTTTT; CDR3aa: CASSESRRNTGELFF
j_gene: TRBJ1-3; abundance: NA; d_gene: NA; v_gene: TRBV14; CDR3nt: TGTGCCAGCAGAAAAGAGCCCTACTCTGGAAACACCATATATTTT; CDR3aa: CASRKEPYSGNTIYF
j_gene: TRBJ1-3; abundance: NA; d_gene: NA; v_gene: TRBV7-2; CDR3nt: TGTGCCAGCAGCCTTTCAGGAGGCTCTGGAAACACCATATATTTT; CDR3aa: CASSLSGGSGNTIYF
j_gene: TRBJ1-1; abundance: NA; d_gene: TRBD1; v_gene: TRBV4-3; CDR3nt: TGCGCCAGCAGCGACCGGGACAGGGGAGGATTCGGCACTGAAGCTTTCTTT; CDR3aa: CASSDRDRGGFGTEAFF
j_gene: TRBJ2-1; abundance: NA; d_gene: NA; v_gene: TRBV2; CDR3nt: TGTGCCAGCAGTGAAGCGCTGGCAGGCCACAATGAGCAGTTCTTC; CDR3aa: CASSEALAGHNEQFF